The 30 T cell receptor beta chains presented below share a single source sample, sequenced in a study of CD8+CD57+ T cells in acquired aplastic anemia. Whoever was chosen for sequencing had shown CD8+CD57+ cell expansion by flow cytometry. Genomic DNA served as template for TCR beta VDJ and CDR3 profiling. TCRdb analysed the reads with MiXCR anew, one entry per CDR3 protein. The repertoire holds approximately 190,000 distinct CDR3 sequences, with 40% to 55% as singletons. The sequenced sample was sorted CD4+, CD8+, or CD8+CD57+ T cells (not recorded which) from PBMCs. These receptors all come from a human donor with aplastic anemia.

The J gene is TRBJ2-5, the V gene TRBV2; D might be TRBD1 or TRBD2, each matching 7 bases. This CDR3 region has 13 residues. Trimming stripped 7 bases from V and 5 bases from J, with 14 bases between. Germline values: CDR1 SNHLY, CDR2 FYNNEI. This chain's CDR3 is CASIRQGGETQYF. The CDR3 DNA follows: TGTGCCAGCATCCGACAGGGAGGGGAGACCCAGTACTTC.

The chain joins TRBV4-1 to TRBJ2-1; D is possibly TRBD1 or TRBD2 (5 bases each). The CDR3 runs to 13 residues. Germline-derived CDR1 and CDR2 are MGHRA and YSYEKL. Trimming cost V 0 bases and J 13 bases, with 13 bases left between them. The CDR3 DNA is TGCGCCAGCAGCCAAGATTCTTTCAGGGACCAGTTCTTC. Residues: CASSQDSFRDQFF.

This clonotype was recorded at least ten times. The CDR3 DNA sequence: TGCAGTGCTAGTTCTTCTTCGGCGGGGAATGAGCAGTTCTTC. Translating gives CSASSSSAGNEQFF. The V gene is TRBV20-1, the J gene TRBJ2-1, with D perhaps TRBD2 (6 bases). Germline assignment: CDR1 DFQATT and CDR2 SNEGSKA (reference sequence). There are 14 residues in the CDR3. The V gene lost 3 bases and the J gene lost 7 bases, with 16 bases spanning the gap.

This clonotype has just a few counts. The V gene is TRBV27, the J gene TRBJ2-7; no definite D call. Germline lookup yields CDR1 MNHEY and CDR2 SMNVEV (reference sequence). V lost 0 bases and J lost 0, with 9 bases in between. The CDR3 is 15 residues long. The CDR3 is CASSLSGGFSYEQYF. CDR3 sequence (DNA): TGTGCCAGCAGTTTATCGGGCGGATTCTCCTACGAGCAGTACTTC.

Points on this clonotype: A much larger clone is a single base away; this may be a read error. The chain employs TRBV5-4 and TRBJ2-1; 9 bases map to TRBD2. The CDR3 is 16 amino acids. Trimming removed 0 bases from V and 8 bases from J; junction bases left unmatched: 9. Germline assignment: CDR1 SGHNT and CDR2 YYREEE (reference sequence). The CDR3 DNA reads TGTGCCAGCAGCTTGGCCTTGGTAGCGGGAGTCGATGAGCAGTTCTTC. Its translation is CASSLALVAGVDEQFF.

The gene calls are TRBV4-2 and TRBJ2-3; 7 bases are shared with TRBD2. The V gene's germline CDR1 is LGHNA and CDR2 YNFKEQ. The CDR3 is 18 amino acids. The trim removed 3 bases at V and 0 bases at J, leaving 12 bases unmatched. CDR3 nucleotides: TGTGCCAGCAGCCAGGGGAGGGGAGCGGGCGCTAGCACAGATACGCAGTATTTT. Residues: CASSQGRGAGASTDTQYF.

This clonotype came up many times. Given a much more abundant clone one base away, this may be a read error. The chain uses TRBV2 and TRBJ1-1, with D unclear. The CDR3 length is 12 residues. Germline CDR1 reads SNHLY; CDR2 reads FYNNEI. The germline V and J ends were trimmed by 1 base and 11 bases, with 11 bases remaining between them. In nucleotides, the CDR3 is TGTGCCAGCAGTGAAGTAGAGTACGGGGCTTTCTTT. Its protein is CASSEVEYGAFF.

The rearrangement uses TRBV25-1 and TRBJ1-2; D gene uncertain. CDR1 MGHDK and CDR2 SYGVNS come from the germline V gene. Trimming pared 0 bases from V and 8 bases from J, leaving 4 bases between. The CDR3 is 11 amino acids. The CDR3 DNA sequence: TGTGCCAGCAGTGAATATTGGGGCTACACCTTC. Translated: CASSEYWGYTF.

About this clonotype itself: A much larger clonotype is one base distant, so this may be a read error. The rearrangement links TRBV5-1 to TRBJ1-1; 8 nucleotides line up with TRBD1. The CDR3 covers 15 residues. Germline V lookup: CDR1 SGHRS, CDR2 YFSETQ. The trim removed 1 base at V and 6 bases at J, leaving 8 bases unmatched. The CDR3 is CASSLFDQGAAEAFF. The CDR3 DNA reads TGCGCCAGCAGCTTGTTCGACCAGGGGGCGGCTGAAGCTTTCTTT. The variable domain in full, with the rest retrieved from reference TRBV5-1 and TRBJ1-1, is KAGVTQTPRYLIKTRGQQVTLSCSPISGHRSVSWYQQTPGQGLQFLFEYFSETQRNKGNFPGRFSGRQFSNSRSEMNVSTLELGDSALYLCASSLFDQGAAEAFFGQGTRLTVV.

This clonotype was seen just once. The chain combines TRBV10-3 with TRBJ1-2; D is ambiguous. Per the germline V gene, CDR1 is ENHRY and CDR2 is SYGVKD. The length of the CDR3 is 14 residues. V was cut by 4 bases and J by 4 bases, with 13 bases left in between. The CDR3 region is CAISARVYIYGYTF. Here the CDR3 DNA reads TGTGCCATCAGTGCTAGGGTCTACATCTATGGCTACACCTTC.

The chain employs TRBV7-9 and TRBJ2-1; D might be TRBD1 (5 bases). CDR3 length: 16 amino acids. Trimming cost V 3 bases and J 1 base, with 13 bases left between them. CDR1 and CDR2 from the germline V gene are SEHNR and FQNEAQ (reference sequence). The CDR3 reads CASSFGGQGSYNEQFF. The CDR3 DNA follows: TGTGCCAGCAGCTTTGGTGGGCAGGGTTCCTACAATGAGCAGTTCTTC.

V usage is TRBV19 and J usage is TRBJ2-1, with 9 bases identical to TRBD2. The CDR3 contains 16 residues. Germline V gene sequence: CDR1 LNHDA, CDR2 SQIVND (reference sequence). V lost 6 bases and J lost 4; bases outside the gene matches: 10. The chain's CDR3 is CASSRAGGPVYNEQFF. The CDR3 DNA follows: TGTGCCAGTAGCCGCGCGGGGGGGCCAGTATACAATGAGCAGTTCTTC.

The sample holds one count of this clonotype. A much larger clone sits a single nucleotide away, making a read error possible. The CDR3 ends on some other residue instead of the conserved phenylalanine or tryptophan, so this is likely a read error. The chain has TRBV5-1 and TRBJ2-1; either TRBD1 or TRBD2 may fit D (5 bases each). CDR1 is SGHRS, CDR2 YFSETQ, per germline. The germline V and J ends were trimmed by 3 bases and 4 bases, with 11 bases remaining between them. This CDR3 spans 14 amino acids. CDR3: CASSSGTNYNEQFL. The CDR3, as DNA: TGCGCCAGCAGCTCCGGGACGAATTACAATGAGCAGTTCCTC.

This clonotype was found a few times. The chain couples TRBV20-1 to TRBJ1-2, with 7 positions matching TRBD1. Germline V gives CDR1 DFQATT, CDR2 SNEGSKA (reference sequence). The CDR3 spans 14 residues. The V gene end was trimmed by 6 bases and the J gene end by 3 bases; junction bases not matched to a gene: 10. Written as DNA, the CDR3 is TGCAGTGCAGTCCCGAACAGGGGCGACTATGGCTACACCTTC. Amino acids: CSAVPNRGDYGYTF.

V and J are TRBV25-1 and TRBJ1-3; no definite D call. The CDR3 sequence is 15 residues long. Trimming removed 3 bases from V and 0 bases from J, with 9 bases in between. CDR1 is MGHDK and CDR2 is SYGVNS in the germline V gene. In DNA, the CDR3 is TGTGCCAGCAGTGACCCGACGTCCTCTGGAAACACCATATATTTT. It codes for CASSDPTSSGNTIYF.

The V call is TRBV5-1, the J call TRBJ2-5; D is undetermined. Deletions cut 4 bases from V and 1 base from J, with 14 bases between. The CDR3 has 15 residues. Germline CDR1 is SGHRS and CDR2 is YFSETQ. CDR3 nucleotides: TGCGCCAGCAGCCCCATCGGAGCGTTCCAAGAGACCCAGTACTTC. Protein product: CASSPIGAFQETQYF. Full variable domain (rest looked up from reference TRBV5-1 and TRBJ2-5): KAGVTQTPRYLIKTRGQQVTLSCSPISGHRSVSWYQQTPGQGLQFLFEYFSETQRNKGNFPGRFSGRQFSNSRSEMNVSTLELGDSALYLCASSPIGAFQETQYFGPGTRLLVL.

The V gene is TRBV4-2, the J gene TRBJ2-1; D gene ambiguous. Germline loops: CDR1 LGHNA, CDR2 YNFKEQ. Trimming stripped 1 base from V and 7 bases from J, with 8 bases between. CDR3 length: 13 residues. Here the CDR3 DNA reads TGTGCCAGCAGCCAAGGGAGAATAAATGAGCAGTTCTTC. This encodes CASSQGRINEQFF.

In its sample, this clonotype was seen a few times. This chain joins TRBV20-1 and TRBJ2-7; the match to TRBD1 covers 8 bases. Trimming at V came to 0 bases and at J to 1 base, leaving 5 bases not matched to a gene. The CDR3 covers 15 residues. Per germline, CDR1 DFQATT and CDR2 SNEGSKA (reference sequence). The CDR3 reads CSARDTGQGSYEQYF. The CDR3 DNA reads as TGCAGTGCTAGAGATACAGGACAGGGTTCCTACGAGCAGTACTTC.

V and J are TRBV7-9 and TRBJ2-7; 7 nucleotides match TRBD1. The CDR3 sequence is 15 residues long. The V gene's germline CDR1 is SEHNR and CDR2 FQNEAQ (reference sequence). V was pared by 4 bases and J by 0 bases, with 6 bases of the junction left unmatched. Here the CDR3 DNA reads TGTGCCAGCAGCTCTACAGGGGTGAACTCCTACGAGCAGTACTTC. Its translation is CASSSTGVNSYEQYF.

This clonotype was recorded a few times. The junction departs from the called germline gene at one end, perhaps through a read error. The chain joins TRBV7-7 to TRBJ2-5, with D unclear. CDR3 length: 13 residues. Germline V gives CDR1 SSHAT, CDR2 FNYEAQ (reference sequence). CDR3 coding DNA: TGTGCTAGCAGCTTAGAGTGGGGAAGGGCCCAGTACTTC. It is translated as CASSLEWGRAQYF.

The chain is built from TRBV15 and TRBJ2-3; D is unresolved. Germline CDR1 reads LNHNV; CDR2 reads YYDKDF (reference sequence). The CDR3 runs 15 residues. V was shortened by 1 base and J by 0 bases, with 8 bases between the two germline ends. CDR3 sequence: CATSRGGISTDTQYF. CDR3 in DNA: TGTGCCACCAGCAGAGGGGGAATCAGCACAGATACGCAGTATTTT. The full variable domain, with the rest looked up from reference TRBV15 and TRBJ2-3, is DAMVIQNPRYQVTQFGKPVTLSCSQTLNHNVMYWYQQKSSQAPKLLFHYYDKDFNNEADTPDNFQSRRPNTSFCFLDIRSPGLGDTAMYLCATSRGGISTDTQYFGPGTRLTVL.

The CDR3: CASRLDSPDTQYF. The CDR3 bases are TGTGCCAGCAGACTTGACTCTCCTGATACGCAGTATTTT. V is TRBV2 and J is TRBJ2-3; D not resolved. V dropped 6 bases and J dropped 6 bases, with 13 bases sitting between them. The CDR3 is 13 amino acids. Germline V gene data show CDR1 as SNHLY and CDR2 as FYNNEI.

This clonotype was seen a handful of times. The V and J genes are TRBV30 and TRBJ2-1; TRBD2 is a possible D gene (5 bases). The V and J ends lost 3 bases and 7 bases respectively, with 19 bases between them. The CDR3 runs 15 residues. Germline CDR1 reads GTSNPN; CDR2 reads SVGIG (reference sequence). CDR3 protein: CAWSPRTLLENEQFF. Written as DNA, the CDR3 is TGTGCCTGGAGCCCTAGGACTCTCCTGGAGAATGAGCAGTTCTTC.

A few counts support this clonotype. The chain uses TRBV10-3 and TRBJ2-2, with 12 bases lining up with TRBD2. The CDR3 extends over 17 amino acids. Germline V CDR1 and CDR2: ENHRY, SYGVKD. The trim removed 3 bases at V and 0 bases at J, leaving 2 bases unmatched. CDR3: CAISDRLAGANTGELFF. The CDR3 DNA reads TGTGCCATCAGTGATAGACTAGCGGGGGCGAACACCGGGGAGCTGTTTTTT.

This clonotype was found once. Since a much larger clone is just one base distant, this may be a read error. The chain has TRBV9 and TRBJ2-1, with D perhaps matching TRBD2 (6 bases). Germline V gene sequence: CDR1 SGDLS, CDR2 YYNGEE. The CDR3 extends over 15 amino acids. CDR3 in DNA: TGTGCCAGCAGCGTAGACGGACTATGGAGGAATGGGCAGTTCTTC. This codes for CASSVDGLWRNGQFF.

The chain recombines TRBV7-3 with TRBJ1-1, with D perhaps TRBD1 (5 bases). Between the trimmed V and J ends, which lost 1 base and 0 bases, there was a span of 9 bases. CDR1 is SGHTA and CDR2 is FQGTGA in the germline V gene. The CDR3 totals 15 residues. The CDR3 nucleotides read TGTGCCAGCAGCTTAAGTCCAGGGATGAACACTGAAGCTTTCTTT. Protein product: CASSLSPGMNTEAFF.

This sequence joins TRBV10-1 and TRBJ2-3, with D unclear. CDR3 length: 12 amino acids. CDR1 and CDR2 (germline): WNHNN, SYGVQD (reference sequence). V lost 3 bases and J lost 1, with 2 bases in between. The DNA of the CDR3 is TGCGCCAGCAGTGATCGCACAGATACGCAGTATTTT. Protein product: CASSDRTDTQYF.

This chain uses TRBV12-5 with TRBJ2-1, with a tentative D call TRBD2 (6 bases). V was trimmed by 2 bases and J by 5 bases, leaving 19 bases between them. The CDR3 sequence is 17 residues long. The germline V gene has CDR1 LGHNT and CDR2 FRNRAP. The CDR3 sequence: CASGLNPLFGGDNEQFF. CDR3 coding DNA: TGTGCTAGTGGTTTGAATCCCCTTTTTGGAGGGGACAATGAGCAGTTCTTC.

This chain connects TRBV20-1 to TRBJ1-2; D is uncertain. The CDR3 runs 12 residues. In germline, CDR1 is DFQATT, CDR2 SNEGSKA (reference sequence). Trimming took off 3 bases at V and 9 bases at J, with 14 bases between the two ends. The CDR3 is CSASLAETSYTF. CDR3 DNA: TGCAGTGCTAGTCTGGCGGAAACTAGCTACACCTTC.

V gene TRBV12-3 or TRBV12-4 combines with J gene TRBJ1-2; D is possibly TRBD1 (6 bases). The ends were cut back, 7 bases at V and 4 bases at J, with 16 bases in the middle. The CDR3 is 14 amino acids. As DNA, the CDR3 is TGTGCCAGCACCACGAGCGGCAGGGGCTATGGCTACACCTTC. It specifies CASTTSGRGYGYTF.